The 23 T cell receptor beta chains given below trace back to one sample, sequenced in a study of T-cell reconstitution after alpha-beta-depleted transplantation in children. Using unique molecular identifiers, the investigators prepared the TCRbeta library. Using its own MiXCR run on the PCR reads, TCRdb lists one record per CDR3 protein. Of about 340,000 distinct CDR3 sequences listed, more than 10% are singletons. The starting material was PBMCs, obtained from the stem cell graft. Receptors originate from a human donor who donated a stem cell graft to a child with Fanconi anemia.

This clonotype was seen a handful of times. This chain links TRBV4-2 with TRBJ2-1; no firm D call. V was shortened by 0 bases and J by 10 bases, with 10 bases between the two germline ends. Germline CDR1 reads LGHNA; CDR2 reads YNFKEQ. The CDR3 consists of 13 residues. Here the CDR3 reads CASSQDGVREQFF. The CDR3 region has the DNA TGTGCCAGCAGCCAAGATGGGGTGCGGGAGCAGTTCTTC.

The chain has TRBV6-2 or TRBV6-3 and TRBJ2-3; 11 nucleotides line up with TRBD2. The trim removed 4 bases at V and 1 base at J, leaving 10 bases unmatched. This CDR3 is 18 amino acids long. Germline assignment: CDR1 MNHEY and CDR2 SVGEGT. The CDR3 nucleotides read TGTGCCAGCAGTTGGTTGACTAGCGGGGCCGCCCGCACAGATACGCAGTATTTT. Its translation is CASSWLTSGAARTDTQYF.

This clonotype was detected ten times or more. V gene TRBV20-1 combines with J gene TRBJ2-5; D is perhaps TRBD2 (5 bases). CDR1 is DFQATT and CDR2 is SNEGSKA in the germline V gene (reference sequence). This CDR3 has 14 residues. The V end was cut by 0 bases, the J end by 7 bases, with 15 bases between. CDR3 coding DNA: TGCAGTGCTAGAGATCTGACGGGGTCAACGACCCAGTACTTC. Protein: CSARDLTGSTTQYF.

This clonotype has just a few counts. This rearrangement joins TRBV20-1 to TRBJ2-1, with 9 bases matching TRBD2. V gave up 0 bases and J gave up 8 bases; unmatched junction bases: 11. Germline V gene lookup returns CDR1 DFQATT and CDR2 SNEGSKA (reference sequence). CDR3 length: 16 residues. In DNA, the CDR3 is TGCAGTGCTAGAGATCGGCTGGACTCTAGCGGGGATGAGCAGTTCTTC. Translating gives CSARDRLDSSGDEQFF.

The chain recombines TRBV4-3 with TRBJ1-6; D not resolved. Between the trimmed V and J ends, which lost 4 bases and 7 bases, there was a span of 17 bases. The length of the CDR3 is 16 residues. The germline gives CDR1 LGHNA, CDR2 YSLEER. Here the CDR3 DNA reads TGCGCCAGCAGCCTCAAGGTCTCAGGAGACAATTCACCCCTCCACTTT. Amino acids: CASSLKVSGDNSPLHF.

J is TRBJ2-1 and V is TRBV12-3 or TRBV12-4; 10 bases are a match to TRBD1. J lost 2 bases, V lost 10 bases, and 8 bases had no gene match. The CDR3 sequence is 15 residues long. For the CDR3, the DNA is TGTGCCACCAAAACAGGGACAGGGGCCTACAATGAGCAGTTCTTC. It is translated as CATKTGTGAYNEQFF.

DNA of the CDR3: TGCGCCAGCGCGATCGGAGGGGGCCTGGATACGCAGTATTTT. It translates to CASAIGGGLDTQYF. J is TRBJ2-3 and V is TRBV5-1; maybe TRBD1 (7 bases). The CDR3 has 14 residues. Germline V gene lookup returns CDR1 SGHRS and CDR2 YFSETQ. V gave up 7 bases and J gave up 6 bases, with 18 bases separating them.

The chain employs TRBV5-1 and TRBJ2-3, with D maybe TRBD1 (6 bases). From germline, CDR1 is SGHRS and CDR2 YFSETQ. V lost 1 base, J lost 9 bases, and 18 bases lay in between. The CDR3 loop spans 15 amino acids. The chain's CDR3 is CASSLQGQGADTQYF. The DNA for the CDR3 is TGCGCCAGCAGCTTGCAGGGGCAAGGGGCGGACACGCAGTATTTT. Variable domain in full (rest from reference TRBV5-1 and TRBJ2-3): KAGVTQTPRYLIKTRGQQVTLSCSPISGHRSVSWYQQTPGQGLQFLFEYFSETQRNKGNFPGRFSGRQFSNSRSEMNVSTLELGDSALYLCASSLQGQGADTQYFGPGTRLTVL.

This clonotype has a handful of counts. V gene TRBV28 combines with J gene TRBJ2-3; 9 nucleotides match TRBD2. Per the germline V gene, CDR1 is MDHEN and CDR2 is SYDVKM. V lost 3 bases and J lost 4; bases outside the gene matches: 5. CDR3 length equals 15 residues. CDR3 coding DNA: TGTGCCAGCAGTTTGGCGGGGGGGACGTCAGATACGCAGTATTTT. As protein: CASSLAGGTSDTQYF.

There are a few counts of this clonotype. This rearrangement joins TRBV14 to TRBJ2-2; D unresolved. Trimming removed 4 bases from V and 4 bases from J, with 16 bases in between. This CDR3 is built from 16 residues. Germline V lookup: CDR1 SGHDN, CDR2 FVKESK. The DNA of the CDR3 is TGTGCCAGCAGCCCCTTCACGGCGTATACCACCGGGGAGCTGTTTTTT. Translation: CASSPFTAYTTGELFF.

There are many counts of this clonotype. This rearrangement joins TRBV6-5 to TRBJ2-5; TRBD2 might be the D (5 bases). Germline V gene sequence: CDR1 MNHEY, CDR2 SVGAGI. Deletions cut 0 bases from V and 5 bases from J, with 10 bases between. The CDR3 runs 14 residues. CDR3 region: CASSYSAAVETQYF. DNA for the CDR3: TGTGCCAGCAGTTACTCAGCGGCCGTCGAGACCCAGTACTTC.

J is TRBJ2-5 and V is TRBV12-3 or TRBV12-4; 9 bases are a match to TRBD1. This CDR3 has 13 amino acids. The trim removed 7 bases at V and 5 bases at J, leaving 5 bases unmatched. As DNA, the CDR3 is TGTGCCAGCATCCAAGGACAGGGGGAGACCCAGTACTTC. The encoded protein is CASIQGQGETQYF.

The chain couples TRBV4-2 to TRBJ2-1; D not resolved. The CDR3 sequence is 12 residues long. The germline V gene has CDR1 LGHNA and CDR2 YNFKEQ. The ends were cut back, 4 bases at V and 9 bases at J, with 10 bases in the middle. In DNA, the CDR3 is TGTGCCAGCAGCCCCGGTATGAGTGAGCAGTTCTTC. Its protein is CASSPGMSEQFF.

This chain connects TRBV7-8 to TRBJ1-5; 7 bases line up with TRBD1. CDR1 is SGHVS and CDR2 is FQNEAQ in the germline V gene. With V trimmed by 5 bases and J by 6 bases, 7 bases remained unmatched. The CDR3 runs 14 residues. CDR3 nucleotide sequence: TGTGCCAGCAGCCCGGGACAGTCGGGTCAGCCCCAGCATTTT. It translates to CASSPGQSGQPQHF.

This clonotype was observed a handful of times. This chain links TRBV6-2 or TRBV6-3 with TRBJ1-5; D might be TRBD1 (6 bases). Germline V lookup: CDR1 MNHEY, CDR2 SVGEGT. V gave up 5 bases and J gave up 5 bases, with 13 bases separating them. The CDR3 totals 14 residues. The CDR3 loop reads CASSKTNRDQPQHF. In DNA, the CDR3 is TGTGCCAGCAGTAAAACAAACAGGGATCAGCCCCAGCATTTT.

Ten or more counts support this clonotype. The chain links TRBV4-2 to TRBJ1-3; D is ambiguous. V lost 6 bases and J 1 base, leaving 13 bases between the germline ends. This CDR3 contains 15 residues. Germline V gene data show CDR1 as LGHNA and CDR2 as YNFKEQ. The DNA of the CDR3 is TGTGCCAGCAGTCAAACGGGATCATCTGGAAACACCATATATTTT. Protein: CASSQTGSSGNTIYF.

This clonotype was seen many times. The chain employs TRBV7-8 and TRBJ2-1; D is uncertain. The germline CDR1 and CDR2 sequences are SGHVS and FQNEAQ. The CDR3 is 14 residues long. Trimming took 1 base from V and 4 from J, leaving 8 bases between them. CDR3 region: CASSLDSLYNEQFF. CDR3 nucleotides: TGTGCCAGCAGCTTAGACTCTCTTTACAATGAGCAGTTCTTC.

The gene calls are TRBV5-1 and TRBJ1-3; D may be TRBD1 (6 bases). The CDR3 is made up of 16 amino acids. The germline CDR1 and CDR2 sequences are SGHRS and YFSETQ. Trimming pared 3 bases from V and 4 bases from J, leaving 17 bases between. For the CDR3, the DNA is TGCGCCAGCAGCTCGTCTTTACAGGGATACGGAAACACCATATATTTT. Translation gives CASSSSLQGYGNTIYF.

This clonotype was detected a few times. V gene TRBV7-9 combines with J gene TRBJ2-3; 8 bases are a match to TRBD2. Germline trimming cut 4 bases from V and 4 bases from J; bases unmatched to any gene: 10. The germline gives CDR1 SEHNR, CDR2 FQNEAQ (reference sequence). The CDR3 runs 16 residues. Here the CDR3 reads CASSYFSGGRADTQYF. DNA of the CDR3: TGTGCCAGCAGCTACTTCTCGGGGGGGCGGGCAGATACGCAGTATTTT.

The V gene is TRBV3-1, the J gene TRBJ2-5, with D unclear. Germline values: CDR1 LGHDT, CDR2 YNNKEL (reference sequence). V shed 0 bases and J shed 7 bases, with 6 bases lying between them. There are 12 residues in the CDR3. CDR3 in amino acids: CASSQETSTQYF. In nucleotides, the CDR3 is TGTGCCAGCAGCCAAGAGACTTCGACCCAGTACTTC.

The chain links TRBV12-5 to TRBJ1-1; D is undetermined. The V gene lost 11 bases and the J gene lost 4 bases, with 17 bases spanning the gap. Germline CDR1 and CDR2: LGHNT and FRNRAP. CDR3 length: 13 amino acids. Here the CDR3 reads CAAGGGLGTEAFF. CDR3 nucleotide sequence: TGTGCTGCCGGTGGAGGGCTTGGCACTGAAGCTTTCTTT.

This sequence joins TRBV7-8 and TRBJ1-1, with D possibly being TRBD1 (6 bases). V lost 8 bases and J lost 1, with 11 bases in between. In germline, CDR1 is SGHVS, CDR2 FQNEAQ. This CDR3 is built from 13 residues. CDR3 residues: CASRQVRNTEAFF. The CDR3 nucleotides are TGTGCCAGCCGACAGGTTAGGAACACTGAAGCTTTCTTT.

This clonotype was counted a few times. This chain uses TRBV5-1 with TRBJ2-1; D might be TRBD1 or TRBD2, each matching 6 bases. Trimming removed 2 bases from V and 1 base from J, with 16 bases in between. This CDR3 comprises 17 residues. Germline CDR1 SGHRS, CDR2 YFSETQ. DNA of the CDR3: TGCGCCAGCAGCTTCCGCCCGGCGGGGACATCCTACAATGAGCAGTTCTTC. Protein product: CASSFRPAGTSYNEQFF.